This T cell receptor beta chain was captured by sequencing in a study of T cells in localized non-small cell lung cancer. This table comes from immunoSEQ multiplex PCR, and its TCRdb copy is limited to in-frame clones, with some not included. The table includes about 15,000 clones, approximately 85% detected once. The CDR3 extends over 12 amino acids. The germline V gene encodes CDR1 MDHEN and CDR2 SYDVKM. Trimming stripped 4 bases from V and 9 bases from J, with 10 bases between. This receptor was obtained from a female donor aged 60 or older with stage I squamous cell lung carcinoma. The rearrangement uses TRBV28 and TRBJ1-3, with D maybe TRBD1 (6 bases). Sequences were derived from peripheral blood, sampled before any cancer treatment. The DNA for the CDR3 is TGTGCCAGCAGTTCAACAGGGCCCACCATATATTTT. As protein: CASSSTGPTIYF.